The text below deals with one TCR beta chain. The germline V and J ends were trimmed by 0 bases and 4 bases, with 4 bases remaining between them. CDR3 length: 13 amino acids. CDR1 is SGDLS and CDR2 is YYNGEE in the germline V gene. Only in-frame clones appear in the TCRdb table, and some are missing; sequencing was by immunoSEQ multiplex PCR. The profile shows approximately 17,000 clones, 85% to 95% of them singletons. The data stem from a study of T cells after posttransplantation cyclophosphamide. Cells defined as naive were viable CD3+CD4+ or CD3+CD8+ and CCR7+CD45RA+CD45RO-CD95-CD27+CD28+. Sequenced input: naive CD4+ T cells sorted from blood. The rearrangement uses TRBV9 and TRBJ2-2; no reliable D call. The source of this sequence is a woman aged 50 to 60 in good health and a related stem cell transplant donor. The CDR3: CASSVVLTGELFF. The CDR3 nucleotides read TGTGCCAGCAGCGTAGTTCTCACCGGGGAGCTGTTTTTT.